These 5 T cell receptor beta chains were all obtained from the same sample, sequenced in a study of T cells after yellow fever vaccination. A single record per CDR3 protein comes from TCRdb applying MiXCR to the 5' RACE reads. Found here are some 600,000 distinct CDR3 sequences, roughly 17% of them singletons; the top ten hold 17%. The sample was PBMCs, taken 4 to 5 days after the first yellow fever vaccination. Receptor source: a man between 18 and 35 years old who received the YFV17D yellow fever vaccine.

This chain joins TRBV4-1 and TRBJ1-5, with D uncertain. Germline CDR1 reads MGHRA; CDR2 reads YSYEKL. CDR3 length equals 14 residues. Trimming pared 4 bases from V and 3 bases from J, leaving 10 bases between. The DNA for the CDR3 is TGCGCCAGCAGCCGGCCGGGTCTCAATCAGCCCCAGCATTTT. This sequence encodes CASSRPGLNQPQHF.

This clonotype has more than one count but fewer than ten. The chain has TRBV6-5 and TRBJ2-2; no clear D gene. This CDR3 region has 12 residues. V was trimmed by 4 bases and J by 7 bases, leaving 7 bases between them. Looked up from germline, CDR1 is MNHEY and CDR2 is SVGAGI. CDR3 sequence (DNA): TGTGCCAGCAGTTTTAATGGCGGGGAGCTGTTTTTT. Translated: CASSFNGGELFF.

The chain uses TRBV4-3 and TRBJ1-2; 7 bases map to TRBD1. V lost 1 base, J lost 3 bases, and 5 bases stayed unmatched. Germline lookup yields CDR1 LGHNA and CDR2 YSLEER. CDR3 size: 15 residues. DNA for the CDR3: TGCGCCAGCAGCCAAGCGACAGGGCCCCACTATGGCTACACCTTC. It codes for CASSQATGPHYGYTF.

Ten or more counts support this clonotype. The CDR3: CASSLACCPVFYEQYV. As DNA, the CDR3 is TGTGCCAGCAGTTTAGCGTGTTGTCCGGTATTCTACGAGCAGTACGTC. V is TRBV12-3 or TRBV12-4 and J is TRBJ2-7; D is unresolved. This CDR3 has 16 amino acids. V lost 0 bases and J lost 3, with 15 bases in between.

The J gene is TRBJ1-6, the V gene TRBV5-1; D remains unclear. Trimming left V 5 bases short and J 7 bases short, with 10 bases between. Germline values: CDR1 SGHRS, CDR2 YFSETQ. The CDR3 length is 13 residues. The CDR3 DNA reads as TGCGCCAGCAGGTGGGCCGAGAATTCACCCCTCCACTTT. The encoded protein is CASRWAENSPLHF.